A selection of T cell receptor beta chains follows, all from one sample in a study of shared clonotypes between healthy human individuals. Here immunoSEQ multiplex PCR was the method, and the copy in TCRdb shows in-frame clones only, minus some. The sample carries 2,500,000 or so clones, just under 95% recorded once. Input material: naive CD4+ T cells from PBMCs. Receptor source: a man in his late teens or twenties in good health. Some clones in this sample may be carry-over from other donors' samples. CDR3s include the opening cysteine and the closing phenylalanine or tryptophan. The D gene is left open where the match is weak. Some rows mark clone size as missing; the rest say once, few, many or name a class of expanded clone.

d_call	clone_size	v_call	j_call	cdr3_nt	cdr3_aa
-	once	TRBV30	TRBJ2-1	TGTGCCTGGACGCCTAGGGGTAATGAGCAGTTCTTC	CAWTPRGNEQFF
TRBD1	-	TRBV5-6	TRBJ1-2	TGTGCCAGCAGCAAGGACAGGGACTATGGCTACACCTTC	CASSKDRDYGYTF
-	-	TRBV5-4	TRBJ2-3	TGTGCCAGCAGCTTGGCCAACAGGGCTAGCTTGGATACGCAGTATTTT	CASSLANRASLDTQYF
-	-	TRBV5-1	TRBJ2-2	TGCGCCAGCAGCCTACGGTGGGGCAGGGTAGGAACCGGGGAGCTGTTTTTT	CASSLRWGRVGTGELFF
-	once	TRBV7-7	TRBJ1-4	TGTGCCAGCTCACACCTAAGGACGGATTTTGGTAAACTGTTTTTT	CASSHLRTDFGKLFF
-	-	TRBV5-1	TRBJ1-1	TGCGCCAGCAGTTCACCAGGCGGGGTCAACACTGAAGCTTTCTTT	CASSSPGGVNTEAFF
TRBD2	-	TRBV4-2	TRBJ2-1	TGTGCCAGCACGGGGACTAGCGGGAACAGGGTGTACAATGAGCAGTTCTTC	CASTGTSGNRVYNEQFF
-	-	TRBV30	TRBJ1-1	TGTGCCTGGGAGGGCGTCGCGAACACTGAAGCTTTCTTT	CAWEGVANTEAFF
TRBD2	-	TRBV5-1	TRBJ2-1	TGCGCCAGCAGCCGCGGTGTGACGGGGAGGGACAATGAGCAGTTCTTC	CASSRGVTGRDNEQFF
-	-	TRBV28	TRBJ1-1	TGTGCCAGCAGTTTATTCCAGGTAGGCCACAACACTGAAGCTTTCTTT	CASSLFQVGHNTEAFF
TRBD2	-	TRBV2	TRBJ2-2	TGTGCCAGCAGTCGAGGGACTAGGGAGCTGTTTTTT	CASSRGTRELFF
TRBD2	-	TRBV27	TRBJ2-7	TGTGCCAGCAGGCCCCTTACTAGCGGGAACCTCTACGAGCAGTACTTC	CASRPLTSGNLYEQYF
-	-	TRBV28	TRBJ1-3	TGTGCCAGCAGTTTATCCAGGGAGTATGGAAACACCATATATTTT	CASSLSREYGNTIYF
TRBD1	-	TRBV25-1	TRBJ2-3	TGTGCCAGCAGTAGGCGGGACAGGGGTAGCACAGATACGCAGTATTTT	CASSRRDRGSTDTQYF
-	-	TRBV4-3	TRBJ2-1	TGCGCCAGCAGCCAAGAACTCAGGGGCTACAATGAGCAGTTCTTC	CASSQELRGYNEQFF
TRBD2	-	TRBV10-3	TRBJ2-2	TGTGCCATCAGTGGACTAGCGGGAGTCGGGAACACCGGGGAGCTGTTTTTT	CAISGLAGVGNTGELFF
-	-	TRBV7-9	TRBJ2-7	TGTGCCAGCAGCTCCCCAGGACCTCGGGGGAGAACGGACGAGCAGTACTTC	CASSSPGPRGRTDEQYF
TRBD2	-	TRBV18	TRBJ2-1	TGTGCCAGCTCCGGACTAGGACCTTACAATGAGCAGTTCTTC	CASSGLGPYNEQFF